This T cell receptor (beta chain) was captured in a study of cytomegalovirus exposure and HLA in healthy donors. This clone was counted between two and nine times. Researchers ran the PCR with 60 Vbeta and 13 Jbeta primers. TCRdb's table, derived via immunoSEQ multiplex PCR, lists solely in-frame clones and lacks some. The sample includes under 150,000 clones, under 80% of them seen just once. This CDR3 is built from 15 residues. Losses at the gene ends were 1 base for V and 5 bases for J; bases not matched to a gene: 4. In germline, CDR1 is LNHNV, CDR2 YYDKDF (reference sequence). This clonotype was sampled from a male donor in good health and CMV-seronegative. Source material: PBMCs. The chain recombines TRBV15 with TRBJ2-5; TRBD1 matches 10 bases. The CDR3 loop reads CATSRGDRGHETQYF. For the CDR3, the DNA is TGTGCCACCAGCAGAGGGGACAGGGGCCACGAGACCCAGTACTTC.